The 27 T cell receptor beta chains below all came from one sample that was sequenced in a study of prognosis after radiotherapy for stage I lung cancer. The authors amplified TCR beta CDR3 from genomic DNA using two-round multiplex PCR. Amplification during the initial PCR round employed primers specific to each TRBV and TRBJ gene. TCRdb redid the calling of the multiplex PCR reads with MiXCR, one entry per CDR3 protein. The sample includes some 60,000 distinct CDR3 sequences, around a quarter of them seen just once. Sequenced material: PBMCs, taken before or after stereotactic body radiation therapy (not recorded which). Receptors originate from a donor aged 50 or older with non-small cell lung cancer.

CDR3 amino acids: CASSQAGTYEQYF. Written as DNA, the CDR3 is TGTGCCAGCAGCCAAGCCGGGACTTACGAGCAGTACTTC. The chain employs TRBV7-6 and TRBJ2-7; tentatively, D is TRBD2 (6 bases). The V and J ends lost 5 bases and 4 bases respectively, with 12 bases between them. CDR1 and CDR2 from the germline V gene are SGHVS and FNYEAQ. CDR3 size: 13 residues.

In this sample, this clonotype turned up many times. The chain recombines TRBV7-9 with TRBJ1-6; 7 positions agree with TRBD1. Per the germline V gene, CDR1 is SEHNR and CDR2 is FQNEAQ (reference sequence). CDR3 size: 16 residues. The V gene end was trimmed by 5 bases and the J gene end by 9 bases; junction bases not matched to a gene: 13. The CDR3 DNA follows: TGTGCCAGCAGCCCTAGTGGAACAGGGGAAACTTCACCCCTCCACTTT. This sequence encodes CASSPSGTGETSPLHF.

Ten or more counts support this clonotype. The J gene is TRBJ2-3, the V gene TRBV20-1; the match to TRBD1 covers 7 bases. V shed 5 bases, J shed 4 bases, and the junction held 12 bases outside the gene matches. The germline V gene has CDR1 DFQATT and CDR2 SNEGSKA (reference sequence). The length of the CDR3 is 15 residues. The CDR3 coding sequence is TGCAGTGCTGCCCAGCGACAGGGATTTGCAGATACGCAGTATTTT. Translated, it gives CSAAQRQGFADTQYF.

This clonotype was recorded many times. The chain carries TRBV20-1 and TRBJ1-2; D remains ambiguous. The germline gives CDR1 DFQATT, CDR2 SNEGSKA (reference sequence). The CDR3 runs to 15 residues. Trimming removed 0 bases from V and 6 bases from J, with 17 bases in between. CDR3 nucleotides: TGCAGTGCTAGAGATCGAGCAGGAATAGGTGATGGCTACACCTTC. This encodes CSARDRAGIGDGYTF.

The rearrangement joins TRBV10-3 to TRBJ2-3; a possible D gene is TRBD1 (6 bases). Trimming removed 6 bases at V and 8 bases at J, with 21 bases between. CDR3 length: 15 amino acids. Germline assignment: CDR1 ENHRY and CDR2 SYGVKD. The CDR3, as DNA: TGTGCCATCAGGCCCACTAGAGGGGGAAAAGGTACGCAGTATTTT. Translated: CAIRPTRGGKGTQYF.

On this clonotype: The junction does not match germline at one end; this may be a read error. The rearrangement links TRBV6-5 to TRBJ2-2, with TRBD2 as a possible D gene (5 bases). The V gene's germline CDR1 is MNHEY and CDR2 SVGAGI. The CDR3 contains 15 residues. In DNA, the CDR3 is TGTGCCAGCAGTTACCAGCCCCGGTGGACCGGGGAGCTGTTTTTC. It specifies CASSYQPRWTGELFF.

This clonotype appeared many times. The CDR3 loop is CASRPGTGVFGYTF. The DNA for the CDR3 is TGTGCCAGCAGGCCCGGGACAGGGGTATTTGGCTACACCTTC. The chain joins TRBV6-1 to TRBJ1-2; 10 positions match TRBD1. There are 14 residues in the CDR3. Germline V gene sequence: CDR1 MNHNS, CDR2 SASEGT. Trimming removed 6 bases from V and 7 bases from J; junction bases left unmatched: 8.

On this clonotype: This likely stems from a read error, as it lies one base from a far larger clone. The rearrangement links TRBV6-2 or TRBV6-3 to TRBJ1-1; no firm D call. CDR3 length: 14 amino acids. Germline lookup yields CDR1 MNHEY and CDR2 SVGEGT. Trimming stripped 2 bases from V and 5 bases from J, with 12 bases between. For the CDR3, the DNA is TGTGCCAGCAGTTACCGGGTAGATCTGACTGAAGCTTTCTTT. Translation: CASSYRVDLTEAFF.

This clonotype was observed at least ten times. In DNA, the CDR3 is TGTGCCAGCAGCTCAGGCCGCGGGGGGAGATACGAGCAGTACTTC. Amino acid sequence: CASSSGRGGRYEQYF. The chain joins TRBV7-2 to TRBJ2-7; 8 nucleotides match TRBD2. The germline gives CDR1 SGHTA, CDR2 FQGNSA. The V gene end was trimmed by 4 bases and the J gene end by 4 bases; junction bases not matched to a gene: 9. The CDR3 runs to 15 residues.

A remark on this clonotype: This may be a read error, as it is one base from a much larger clone. J is TRBJ1-1 and V is TRBV6-2 or TRBV6-3, with D possibly matching TRBD1 (6 bases). Germline V gene data show CDR1 as MNHEY and CDR2 as SVGEGT. The CDR3 loop spans 15 amino acids. V was pared by 10 bases and J by 0 bases, with 18 bases between. The CDR3 sequence is CAIRFGGGLNTEAFF. CDR3 in DNA: TGTGCCATCCGATTTGGGGGGGGCCTGAACACTGAAGCTTTCTTT.

Many counts were recorded for this clonotype. This chain connects TRBV2 to TRBJ2-3; possible D gene TRBD1, 5 bases. The CDR3 has 14 amino acids. V lost 8 bases to trimming and J lost 6 bases, with 18 bases between them. Germline V lookup: CDR1 SNHLY, CDR2 FYNNEI. CDR3 region: CASESAGPPDTQYF. The CDR3 DNA reads as TGTGCCAGCGAGTCGGCAGGGCCCCCCGATACGCAGTATTTT.

This clonotype has a count of ten or more. The V gene is TRBV7-9, the J gene TRBJ1-4, with TRBD1 matching over 9 bases. Germline V gene lookup returns CDR1 SEHNR and CDR2 FQNEAQ (reference sequence). CDR3 length: 15 amino acids. Losses at the gene ends were 5 bases for V and 7 bases for J; bases not matched to a gene: 8. CDR3: CASSGGTGTVEKLFF. The CDR3 nucleotides are TGTGCCAGCAGCGGAGGGACAGGGACGGTTGAAAAACTGTTTTTT.

This clonotype turned up a few times. Mismatch with germline at one junction end may stem from a read error. V and J are TRBV20-1 and TRBJ1-5; unclear D gene. Looked up from germline, CDR1 is DFQATT and CDR2 is SNEGSKA (reference sequence). The CDR3 runs to 13 residues. Here the CDR3 reads CSAKADSSQPQHF. The CDR3 DNA reads TGCAGTGCTAAGGCGGATAGCAGTCAGCCCCAGCATTTT.

This clonotype was seen a handful of times. V usage is TRBV18 and J usage is TRBJ2-7; TRBD1 aligns across 10 bases. The CDR3 spans 15 residues. From germline, CDR1 is KGHSH and CDR2 LQKENI. After removal of 2 bases from V and 5 bases from J, the junction contained 6 bases not matched to a gene. The CDR3 nucleotides read TGTGCCAGCTCACCAGGGACAGGGGATGTAAACGAGCAGTACTTC. Translating gives CASSPGTGDVNEQYF.

This clonotype has only a few counts. J is TRBJ2-3 and V is TRBV20-1; D tentatively fits TRBD1 or TRBD2 (5 bases each). V shed 3 bases and J shed 5 bases, with 21 bases lying between them. This CDR3 contains 16 residues. The germline CDR1 and CDR2 sequences are DFQATT and SNEGSKA (reference sequence). Written as DNA, the CDR3 is TGCAGTGCTAGGCAAAGCGGACCCAGGGTAAAAGATACGCAGTATTTT. This translates into CSARQSGPRVKDTQYF.

This clonotype was seen ten or more times. This sequence joins TRBV6-4 and TRBJ1-3, with a tentative D call TRBD1 (6 bases). The CDR3 has 16 amino acids. V lost 7 bases, J lost 1 base, and 17 bases lay in between. Per germline, CDR1 MRHNA and CDR2 SNTAGT. The CDR3 coding sequence is TGTGCCAGCACTGGGATCGGGGGCATTTCTGGAAACACCATATATTTT. This sequence encodes CASTGIGGISGNTIYF.

At least ten counts were recorded for this clonotype. The V call is TRBV11-2, the J call TRBJ2-7, with a possible D match to TRBD1 (6 bases). The V gene's germline CDR1 is SGHAT and CDR2 FQNNGV. The V end was cut by 1 base, the J end by 7 bases, with 11 bases between. The length of the CDR3 is 13 residues. Written as DNA, the CDR3 is TGTGCCAGCAGCTTAGGTCCTCAGGGGGAGCAGTACTTC. This translates into CASSLGPQGEQYF.

This clonotype was seen repeatedly, ten times or more. This rearrangement joins TRBV19 to TRBJ2-2; D is possibly TRBD2 (5 bases). Trimming left V 5 bases short and J 2 bases short, with 9 bases between. This CDR3 has 14 amino acids. In germline, CDR1 is LNHDA, CDR2 SQIVND (reference sequence). CDR3 residues: CASSPRGNTGELFF. DNA of the CDR3: TGTGCCAGTAGTCCCCGGGGTAACACCGGGGAGCTGTTTTTT.

The chain combines TRBV5-5 with TRBJ1-1, with D tentatively TRBD1 (5 bases). The CDR3 consists of 17 residues. V was clipped by 5 bases and J by 4 bases, with 24 bases between them. The germline CDR1 and CDR2 sequences are SGHKS and YYEKEE (reference sequence). Here the CDR3 DNA reads TGTGCCAGCAGATTAGATCTGGCCTCCTCCGGGGGCACTGAAGCTTTCTTT. It encodes CASRLDLASSGGTEAFF.

Comment on this clonotype: A junction boundary mismatches the germline segment, possibly from a read error. The chain joins TRBV20-1 to TRBJ1-6, with D perhaps matching TRBD1 (5 bases). The CDR3 spans 16 residues. CDR1 is DFQATT and CDR2 is SNEGSKA in the germline V gene (reference sequence). CDR3 sequence reads: CSARDPRTRGRSPIHF. The CDR3 DNA reads TGCAGTGCTAGAGACCCAAGAACCCGGGGCAGGTCACCCATCCACTTT.

Of note for this clonotype: This likely traces to a read error, being one base from a far larger clone. The chain couples TRBV6-5 to TRBJ2-1; no clear D gene. The length of the CDR3 is 15 residues. Deletions cut 10 bases from V and 1 base from J, with 17 bases between. The germline CDR1 and CDR2 sequences are MNHEY and SVGAGI. This CDR3 reads CATDPDGVSYNEQFF. The DNA for the CDR3 is TGTGCCACCGATCCGGACGGAGTGTCCTACAATGAGCAGTTCTTC.

This clonotype appeared many times. The gene calls are TRBV10-3 and TRBJ1-2; the D is unclear. V gave up 3 bases and J gave up 4 bases, with 9 bases separating them. CDR3 length: 13 amino acids. Per germline, CDR1 ENHRY and CDR2 SYGVKD. CDR3 DNA: TGTGCCATCAGTGATGGGGATGGCTATGGCTACACCTTC. Amino acids: CAISDGDGYGYTF.

In this sample, this clonotype turned up many times. The chain employs TRBV19 and TRBJ1-1; possibly TRBD1 for D (5 bases). The CDR3 sequence is 14 residues long. CDR1 is LNHDA, CDR2 SQIVND, per germline (reference sequence). With 3 bases removed from V and 4 bases from J, the gap between germline ends came to 12 bases. The CDR3 bases are TGTGCCAGTAGTATGAGGGGCAGAAGCACTGAAGCTTTCTTT. This codes for CASSMRGRSTEAFF.

As regards this clonotype: At one of its ends the junction is not consistent with the germline gene, which may arise from a read error. The rearrangement links TRBV5-1 to TRBJ1-6, with D perhaps TRBD1 (5 bases). Germline CDR1 reads SGHRS; CDR2 reads YFSETQ. The CDR3 contains 15 residues. The CDR3 DNA follows: TGCGACAGCAGCTATGGGGCCGGGTCCTATTCACCCCTCAACTTT. Encoded protein: CDSSYGAGSYSPLNF.

This clonotype has a count of ten or more. The J gene is TRBJ2-5, the V gene TRBV6-1; 14 bases are shared with TRBD2. CDR3 size: 15 residues. The germline V gene has CDR1 MNHNS and CDR2 SASEGT. V shed 4 bases and J 7 bases; nucleotides not matched to a gene: 5. The CDR3 bases are TGTGCCAGCAGTGTGGGGACTAGCGGGGGCCGGACCCAGTACTTC. This gives the protein CASSVGTSGGRTQYF.

This clonotype occurred many times. The chain carries TRBV5-1 and TRBJ2-2, with unresolved D. CDR1 and CDR2 (germline): SGHRS, YFSETQ. The CDR3 is made up of 16 amino acids. V was pared by 3 bases and J by 0 bases, with 12 bases between. The CDR3 nucleotides are TGCGCCAGCAGCTGGGCAGGCCTCGCGAACACCGGGGAGCTGTTTTTT. It yields the protein CASSWAGLANTGELFF.

This clonotype was observed at least ten times. The chain is built from TRBV18 and TRBJ2-5, with D perhaps assigned TRBD1 or TRBD2 (6 bases each). This CDR3 has 15 residues. Trimming shortened V by 3 bases and J by 3 bases, and 14 bases separated the two germline ends. In germline, CDR1 is KGHSH, CDR2 LQKENI. The CDR3 protein is CASSPRGLREETQYF. The CDR3 bases are TGTGCCAGCTCACCCAGGGGACTCCGGGAAGAGACCCAGTACTTC.